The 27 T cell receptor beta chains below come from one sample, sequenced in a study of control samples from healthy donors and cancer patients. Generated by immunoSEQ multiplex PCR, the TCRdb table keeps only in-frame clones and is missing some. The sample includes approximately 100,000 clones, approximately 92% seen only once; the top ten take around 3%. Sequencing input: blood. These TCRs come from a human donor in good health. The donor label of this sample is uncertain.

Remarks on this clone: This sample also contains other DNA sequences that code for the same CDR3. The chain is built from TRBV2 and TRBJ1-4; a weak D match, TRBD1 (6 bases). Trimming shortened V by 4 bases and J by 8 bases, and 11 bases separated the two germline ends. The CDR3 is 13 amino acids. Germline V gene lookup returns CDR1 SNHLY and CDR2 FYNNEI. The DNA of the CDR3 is TGTGCCAGCAGTGCAGGGGCCAGAGAAAAACTGTTTTTT. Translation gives CASSAGAREKLFF.

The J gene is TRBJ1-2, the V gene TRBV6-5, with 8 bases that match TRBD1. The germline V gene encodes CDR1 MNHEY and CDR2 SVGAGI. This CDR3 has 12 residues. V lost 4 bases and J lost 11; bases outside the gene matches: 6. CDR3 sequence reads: CASSFRTGSYTF. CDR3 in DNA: TGTGCCAGCAGTTTCCGGACAGGGTCGTACACCTTC.

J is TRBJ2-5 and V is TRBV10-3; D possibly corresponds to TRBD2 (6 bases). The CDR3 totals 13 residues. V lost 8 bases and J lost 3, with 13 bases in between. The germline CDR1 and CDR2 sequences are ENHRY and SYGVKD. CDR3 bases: TGTGCCATCGCGGGAAACTTGGAAGAGACCCAGTACTTC. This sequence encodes CAIAGNLEETQYF.

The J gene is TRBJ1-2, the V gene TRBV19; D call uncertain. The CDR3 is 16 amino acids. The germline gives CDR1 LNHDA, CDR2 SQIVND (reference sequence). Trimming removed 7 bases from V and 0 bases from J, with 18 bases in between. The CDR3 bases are TGTGCCAGTAACCCGCGGGCGACTCGAGCTAACTATGGCTACACCTTC. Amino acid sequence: CASNPRATRANYGYTF.

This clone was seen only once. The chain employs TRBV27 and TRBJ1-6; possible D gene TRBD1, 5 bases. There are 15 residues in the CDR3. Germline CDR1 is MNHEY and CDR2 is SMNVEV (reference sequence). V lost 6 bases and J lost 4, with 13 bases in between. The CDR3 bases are TGTGCCAGCAGCGCCAGGGATCCTTATAATTCACCCCTCCACTTT. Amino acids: CASSARDPYNSPLHF.

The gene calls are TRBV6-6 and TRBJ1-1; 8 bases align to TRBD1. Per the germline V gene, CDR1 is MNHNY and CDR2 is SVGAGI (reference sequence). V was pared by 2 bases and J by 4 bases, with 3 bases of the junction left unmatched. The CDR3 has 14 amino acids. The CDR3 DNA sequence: TGTGCCAGCAGTTACGACAGGGGAGGCACTGAAGCTTTCTTT. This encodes CASSYDRGGTEAFF.

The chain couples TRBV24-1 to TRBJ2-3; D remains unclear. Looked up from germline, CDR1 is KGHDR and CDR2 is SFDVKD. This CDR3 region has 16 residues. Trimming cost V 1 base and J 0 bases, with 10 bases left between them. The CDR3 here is CATSDFPAVSTDTQYF. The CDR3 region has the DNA TGTGCCACCAGTGATTTTCCCGCAGTTAGCACAGATACGCAGTATTTT.

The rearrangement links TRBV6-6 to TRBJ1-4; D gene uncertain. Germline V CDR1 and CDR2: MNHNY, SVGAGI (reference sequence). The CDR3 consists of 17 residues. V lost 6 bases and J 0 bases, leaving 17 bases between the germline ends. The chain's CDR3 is CASSRTLTESTNEKLFF. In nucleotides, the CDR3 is TGTGCCAGCAGCCGAACTCTGACGGAATCAACTAATGAAAAACTGTTTTTT.

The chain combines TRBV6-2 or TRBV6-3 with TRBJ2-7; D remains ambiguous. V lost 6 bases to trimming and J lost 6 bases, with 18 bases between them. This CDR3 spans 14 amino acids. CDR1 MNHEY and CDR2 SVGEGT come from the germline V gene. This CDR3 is CASSRQASRSEQYV. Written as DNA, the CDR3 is TGTGCCAGCAGCCGCCAGGCTAGTCGATCCGAGCAGTACGTC.

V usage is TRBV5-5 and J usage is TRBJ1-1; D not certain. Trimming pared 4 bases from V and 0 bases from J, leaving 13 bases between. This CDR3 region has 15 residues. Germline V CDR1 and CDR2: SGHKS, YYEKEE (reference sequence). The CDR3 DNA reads TGTGCCAGCAGCCTGACGGGCCTTATGAACACTGAAGCTTTCTTT. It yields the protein CASSLTGLMNTEAFF.

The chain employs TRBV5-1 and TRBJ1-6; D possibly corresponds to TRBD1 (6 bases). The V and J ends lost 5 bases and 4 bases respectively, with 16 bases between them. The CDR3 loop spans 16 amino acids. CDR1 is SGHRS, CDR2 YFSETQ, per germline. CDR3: CASRSDRSPYNSPLHF. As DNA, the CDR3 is TGCGCCAGCAGGTCTGACAGGAGCCCTTATAATTCACCCCTCCACTTT.

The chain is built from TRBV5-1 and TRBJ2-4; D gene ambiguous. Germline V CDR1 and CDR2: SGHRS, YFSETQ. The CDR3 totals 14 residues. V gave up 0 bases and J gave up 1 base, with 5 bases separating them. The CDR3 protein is CASSLGGAKNIQYF. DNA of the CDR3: TGCGCCAGCAGCTTGGGTGGGGCCAAAAACATTCAGTACTTC.

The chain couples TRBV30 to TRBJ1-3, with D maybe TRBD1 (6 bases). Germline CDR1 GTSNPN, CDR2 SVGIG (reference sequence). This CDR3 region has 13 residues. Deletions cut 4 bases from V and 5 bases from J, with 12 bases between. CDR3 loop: CAWMRTVRNTIYF. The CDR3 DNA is TGTGCCTGGATGCGGACAGTCAGAAACACCATATATTTT.

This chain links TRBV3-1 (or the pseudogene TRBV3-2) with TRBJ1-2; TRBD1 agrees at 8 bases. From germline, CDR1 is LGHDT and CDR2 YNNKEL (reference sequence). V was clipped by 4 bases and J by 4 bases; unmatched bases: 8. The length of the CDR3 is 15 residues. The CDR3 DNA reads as TGTGCCAGCAGCCCCGGATTTGGACAGGGCTATGGCTACACCTTC. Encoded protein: CASSPGFGQGYGYTF.

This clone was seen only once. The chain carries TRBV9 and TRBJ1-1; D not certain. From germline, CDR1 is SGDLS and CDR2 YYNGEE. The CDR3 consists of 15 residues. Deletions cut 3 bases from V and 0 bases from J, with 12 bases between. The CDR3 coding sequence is TGTGCCAGCAGCGGTCTAAGCAACATGAACACTGAAGCTTTCTTT. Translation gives CASSGLSNMNTEAFF.

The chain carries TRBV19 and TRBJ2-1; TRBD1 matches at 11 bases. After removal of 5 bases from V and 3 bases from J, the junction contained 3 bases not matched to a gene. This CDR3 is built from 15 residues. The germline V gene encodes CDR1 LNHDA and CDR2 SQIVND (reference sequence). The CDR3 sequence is CASSSGTGGYNEQFF. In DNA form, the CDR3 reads TGTGCCAGTAGTTCCGGGACAGGGGGCTACAATGAGCAGTTCTTC.

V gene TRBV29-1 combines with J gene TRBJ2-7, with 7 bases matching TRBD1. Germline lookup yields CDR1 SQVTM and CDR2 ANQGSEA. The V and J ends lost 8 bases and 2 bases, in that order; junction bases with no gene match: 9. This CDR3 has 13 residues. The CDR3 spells CSLGDRAPYEQYV. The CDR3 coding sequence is TGCAGCCTGGGGGACAGAGCCCCCTACGAGCAGTACGTC.

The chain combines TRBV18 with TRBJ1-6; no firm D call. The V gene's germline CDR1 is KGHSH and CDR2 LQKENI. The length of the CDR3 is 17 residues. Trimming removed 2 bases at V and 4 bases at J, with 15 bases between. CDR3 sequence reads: CASSPGRGLQYNSPLHF. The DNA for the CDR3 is TGTGCCAGCTCACCAGGAAGAGGGCTCCAATATAATTCACCCCTCCACTTT.

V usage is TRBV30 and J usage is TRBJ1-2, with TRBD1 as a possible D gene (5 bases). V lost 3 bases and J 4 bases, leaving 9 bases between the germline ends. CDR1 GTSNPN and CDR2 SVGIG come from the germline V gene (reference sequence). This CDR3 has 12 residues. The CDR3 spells CAWRSTGYGYTF. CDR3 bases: TGTGCCTGGAGATCTACAGGCTATGGCTACACCTTC.

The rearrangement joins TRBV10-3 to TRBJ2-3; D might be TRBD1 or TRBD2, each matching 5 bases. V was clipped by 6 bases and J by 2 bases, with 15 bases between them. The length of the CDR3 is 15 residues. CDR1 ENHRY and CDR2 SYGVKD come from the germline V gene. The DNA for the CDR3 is TGTGCCATCAGGAATGGGACCTCTATCACAGATACGCAGTATTTT. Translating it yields CAIRNGTSITDTQYF.

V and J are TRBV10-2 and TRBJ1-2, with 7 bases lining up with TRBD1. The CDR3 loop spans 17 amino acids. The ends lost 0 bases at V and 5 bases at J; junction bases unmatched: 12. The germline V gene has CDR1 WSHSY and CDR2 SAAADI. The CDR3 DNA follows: TGCGCCAGCAGTGAGTCGGTATTTGGGCAGGGGGATTATGGCTACACCTTC. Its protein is CASSESVFGQGDYGYTF.

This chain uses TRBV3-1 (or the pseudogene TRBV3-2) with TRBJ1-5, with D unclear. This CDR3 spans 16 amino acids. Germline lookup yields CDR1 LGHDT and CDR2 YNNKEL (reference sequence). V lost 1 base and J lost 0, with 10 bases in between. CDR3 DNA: TGTGCCAGCAGCCAAGCCCCCCGGGGTAGCAATCAGCCCCAGCATTTT. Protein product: CASSQAPRGSNQPQHF.

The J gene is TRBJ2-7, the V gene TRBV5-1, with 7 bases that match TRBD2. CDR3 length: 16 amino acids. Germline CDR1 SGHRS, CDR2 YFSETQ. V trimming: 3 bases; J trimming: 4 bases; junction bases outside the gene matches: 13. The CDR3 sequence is CASSSFSIGGRYEQYF. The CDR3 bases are TGCGCCAGCAGCTCTTTCTCCATCGGGGGGAGGTACGAGCAGTACTTC.

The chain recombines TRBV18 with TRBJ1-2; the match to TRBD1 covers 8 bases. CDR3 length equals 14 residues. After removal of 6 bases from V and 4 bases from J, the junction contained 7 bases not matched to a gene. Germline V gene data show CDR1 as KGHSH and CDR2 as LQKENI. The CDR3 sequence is CASSLDRDGYGYTF. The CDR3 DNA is TGTGCCAGCTCGTTGGACAGGGATGGCTATGGCTACACCTTC. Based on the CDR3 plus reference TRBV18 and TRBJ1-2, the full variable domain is NAGVMQNPRHLVRRRGQEARLRCSPMKGHSHVYWYRQLPEEGLKFMVYLQKENIIDESGMPKERFSAEFPKEGPSILRIQQVVRGDSAAYFCASSLDRDGYGYTFGSGTRLTVV.

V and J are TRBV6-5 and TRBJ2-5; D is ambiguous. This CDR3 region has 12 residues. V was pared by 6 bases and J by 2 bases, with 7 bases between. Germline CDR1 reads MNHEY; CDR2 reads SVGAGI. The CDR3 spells CASSAQQETQYF. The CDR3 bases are TGTGCCAGCAGCGCCCAGCAAGAGACCCAGTACTTC.

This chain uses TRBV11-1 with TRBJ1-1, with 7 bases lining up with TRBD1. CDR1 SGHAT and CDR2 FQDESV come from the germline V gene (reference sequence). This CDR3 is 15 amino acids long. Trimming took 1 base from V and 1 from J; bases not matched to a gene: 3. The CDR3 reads CASSLGGQQNTEAFF. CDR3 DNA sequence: TGTGCCAGCAGCTTAGGGGGACAGCAGAACACTGAAGCTTTCTTT.

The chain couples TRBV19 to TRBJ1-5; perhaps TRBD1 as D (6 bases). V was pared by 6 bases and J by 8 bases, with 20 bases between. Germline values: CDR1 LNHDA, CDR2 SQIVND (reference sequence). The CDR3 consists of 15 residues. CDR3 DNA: TGTGCCAGTAGGCAGTCAGGGGCCTGGGTTAAGCCCCAGCATTTT. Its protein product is CASRQSGAWVKPQHF.